Listed here are 29 T cell receptor beta chains from one sample, sequenced in a study of cytomegalovirus exposure and HLA in healthy donors. It was with 60 Vbeta and 13 Jbeta primers that the PCR ran. Libraries were prepared by immunoSEQ multiplex PCR; TCRdb keeps only in-frame clonotypes and omits some of them. The sample yields roughly 120,000 clones, over 70% seen once. What was sequenced was PBMCs. The receptors stem from a woman in her thirties or forties in good health and CMV-seronegative.

The chain is built from TRBV18 and TRBJ1-2; the D is unclear. Germline V gene lookup returns CDR1 KGHSH and CDR2 LQKENI. CDR3 length: 13 residues. Trimming pared 3 bases from V and 6 bases from J, leaving 11 bases between. CDR3: CASSPSAADGYTF. DNA for the CDR3: TGTGCCAGCTCACCGTCGGCCGCGGATGGCTACACCTTC. Supplemented by reference TRBV18 and TRBJ1-2, the full variable domain reads NAGVMQNPRHLVRRRGQEARLRCSPMKGHSHVYWYRQLPEEGLKFMVYLQKENIIDESGMPKERFSAEFPKEGPSILRIQQVVRGDSAAYFCASSPSAADGYTFGSGTRLTVV.

The chain employs TRBV27 and TRBJ1-5, with a tentative D call TRBD1 (6 bases). There are 13 residues in the CDR3. V shed 5 bases and J shed 4 bases, with 9 bases lying between them. From germline, CDR1 is MNHEY and CDR2 SMNVEV (reference sequence). DNA for the CDR3: TGTGCCAGCAGTGGAACAGGGAATCAGCCCCAGCATTTT. Translation: CASSGTGNQPQHF.

The CDR3 loop is CASSLERQFEAFF. CDR3 nucleotides: TGTGCCAGCAGCTTAGAGAGACAGTTTGAAGCTTTCTTT. The chain links TRBV7-9 to TRBJ1-1, with a weak D call TRBD1 (5 bases). The CDR3 extends over 13 amino acids. Per the germline V gene, CDR1 is SEHNR and CDR2 is FQNEAQ (reference sequence). V gave up 1 base and J gave up 7 bases, with 10 bases separating them.

The V and J genes are TRBV7-2 and TRBJ2-2; 7 nucleotides align to TRBD1. Trimming at V came to 5 bases and at J to 1 base, leaving 10 bases not matched to a gene. The CDR3 extends over 17 amino acids. CDR1 and CDR2 from the germline V gene are SGHTA and FQGNSA. CDR3 in DNA: TGTGCCAGCAGCAGTAGGGGGCGCCTACTGAACACCGGGGAGCTGTTTTTT. Protein: CASSSRGRLLNTGELFF.

V is TRBV5-4 and J is TRBJ1-3, with TRBD1 matching 7 bases. Germline trimming cut 4 bases from V and 0 bases from J; bases unmatched to any gene: 13. CDR3 length equals 18 residues. CDR1 is SGHNT and CDR2 is YYREEE in the germline V gene (reference sequence). The chain's CDR3 is CASSADRFNGVSGNTIYF. The CDR3 DNA sequence: TGTGCCAGCAGCGCGGACAGGTTCAACGGGGTCTCTGGAAACACCATATATTTT. Using reference TRBV5-4 and TRBJ1-3 for the parts outside the CDR3, the full variable domain is ETGVTQSPTHLIKTRGQQVTLRCSSQSGHNTVSWYQQALGQGPQFIFQYYREEENGRGNFPPRFSGLQFPNYSSELNVNALELDDSALYLCASSADRFNGVSGNTIYFGEGSWLTVV.

The rearrangement uses TRBV4-2 and TRBJ2-5, with TRBD2 matching over 8 bases. The tail of the sequence fits TRBJ2-7 better, so the J call may be wrong. Germline V gene sequence: CDR1 LGHNA, CDR2 YNFKEQ. The CDR3 is 17 amino acids. CDR3 loop: CASSQDASGRRSYEQYF. CDR3 in DNA: TGTGCCAGCAGCCAAGACGCAAGCGGGAGACGCTCCTACGAGCAGTACTTC.

The gene calls are TRBV7-2 and TRBJ2-7; a weak D match, TRBD2 (5 bases). Trimming left V 5 bases short and J 3 bases short, with 17 bases between. This CDR3 spans 15 amino acids. CDR1 SGHTA and CDR2 FQGNSA come from the germline V gene. This CDR3 reads CASSLSGDYVYEQYF. CDR3 DNA sequence: TGTGCCAGCAGCCTTTCCGGCGACTACGTCTACGAGCAGTACTTC.

The CDR3 here is CASTRDSGNSGNTIYF. CDR3 sequence (DNA): TGTGCCAGCACAAGGGACAGCGGTAACTCTGGAAACACCATATATTTT. The rearrangement links TRBV9 to TRBJ1-3; 7 nucleotides match TRBD1. CDR3 size: 16 residues. The germline gives CDR1 SGDLS, CDR2 YYNGEE. V was clipped by 6 bases and J by 0 bases; unmatched bases: 9.

The chain recombines TRBV6-1 with TRBJ1-2, with 7 bases lining up with TRBD1. J gave up 8 bases and V 7 bases, and 13 bases lay outside the gene matches. The CDR3 extends over 14 amino acids. Germline CDR1 MNHNS, CDR2 SASEGT. In DNA, the CDR3 is TGTGCCAGCAATATGGGGCAGGGGGAGACGGGCTACACCTTC. Its translation: CASNMGQGETGYTF.

The V gene is TRBV25-1, the J gene TRBJ2-3; TRBD2 agrees at 10 bases. CDR3 size: 16 residues. Losses at the gene ends were 3 bases for V and 3 bases for J; bases not matched to a gene: 6. Per the germline V gene, CDR1 is MGHDK and CDR2 is SYGVNS. CDR3 in amino acids: CASSEGLAGATDTQYF. The CDR3 DNA reads as TGTGCCAGCAGTGAGGGGCTAGCGGGGGCGACAGATACGCAGTATTTT.

This clone was seen more than once but under ten times. This specimen includes other DNA sequences encoding the same CDR3. CDR3 nucleotide sequence: TGTGCCAGCAGCCTGAGAAACGGGGGGAGCACAGATACGCAGTATTTT. Its protein is CASSLRNGGSTDTQYF. This chain connects TRBV5-6 to TRBJ2-3, with TRBD2 matching over 7 bases. The V segment lost 4 bases and the J segment 0 bases; nucleotides outside the gene matches: 8. CDR3 length: 16 residues. CDR1 and CDR2 (germline): SGHDT, YYEEEE.

V is TRBV28 and J is TRBJ2-1, with 11 bases identical to TRBD2. CDR3 length: 15 residues. Germline assignment: CDR1 MDHEN and CDR2 SYDVKM. V gave up 5 bases and J gave up 3 bases; unmatched junction bases: 3. For the CDR3, the DNA is TGTGCCAGCAGTCTAGCGGGAGGAAACTACAATGAGCAGTTCTTC. Translated: CASSLAGGNYNEQFF. The full variable domain, in which reference TRBV28 and TRBJ2-1 provide the parts outside the CDR3, is DVKVTQSSRYLVKRTGEKVFLECVQDMDHENMFWYRQDPGLGLRLIYFSYDVKMKEKGDIPEGYSVSREKKERFSLILESASTNQTSMYLCASSLAGGNYNEQFFGPGTRLTVL.

The chain recombines TRBV19 with TRBJ1-5; D may be TRBD1 (6 bases). The CDR3 covers 15 residues. The ends were cut back, 6 bases at V and 1 base at J, with 13 bases in the middle. Germline CDR1 is LNHDA and CDR2 is SQIVND (reference sequence). The CDR3 region has the DNA TGTGCCAGTAGCTTCTTTAGGGGGAGCAATCAGCCCCAGCATTTT. Its translation is CASSFFRGSNQPQHF.

V and J are TRBV7-9 and TRBJ1-2; the match to TRBD1 covers 8 bases. The CDR3 contains 15 residues. Germline-derived CDR1 and CDR2 are SEHNR and FQNEAQ (reference sequence). J lost 6 bases, V lost 5 bases, and 11 bases had no gene match. The CDR3 loop reads CASSPPYRTGNGYTF. Written as DNA, the CDR3 is TGTGCCAGCAGCCCCCCGTATAGGACAGGGAATGGCTACACCTTC. Full variable domain (remainder filled in from reference TRBV7-9 and TRBJ1-2): DTGVSQNPRHKITKRGQNVTFRCDPISEHNRLYWYRQTLGQGPEFLTYFQNEAQLEKSRLLSDRFSAERPKGSFSTLEIQRTEQGDSAMYLCASSPPYRTGNGYTFGSGTRLTVV.

The chain carries TRBV4-1 and TRBJ2-7, with 12 nucleotides matching TRBD2. The CDR3 sequence is 16 residues long. V dropped 0 bases and J dropped 5; count of bases not matched to a gene: 5. Germline values: CDR1 MGHRA, CDR2 YSYEKL. CDR3 protein: CASSQEGPSGGDEQYF. CDR3 nucleotides: TGCGCCAGCAGCCAAGAGGGACCTAGCGGGGGGGACGAGCAGTACTTC.

CDR3: CASSADREQPQHF. CDR3 DNA sequence: TGTGCCAGCAGCGCAGACAGAGAACAGCCCCAGCATTTT. The V and J genes are TRBV7-2 and TRBJ1-5, with D possibly TRBD1 on 5 matching bases. V was trimmed by 5 bases and J by 7 bases, leaving 12 bases between them. The CDR3 is 13 residues long. Germline loops: CDR1 SGHTA, CDR2 FQGNSA.

The chain has TRBV11-2 and TRBJ1-4; tentatively, D is TRBD1 (6 bases). CDR1 and CDR2 from the germline V gene are SGHAT and FQNNGV. The CDR3 spans 14 residues. The V end lost 5 bases, the J end lost 11 bases, and 18 bases lay between the germline ends. CDR3 DNA sequence: TGTGCCAGCAGCCCCGATGGACAGTACGTGAAACTGTTTTTT. It codes for CASSPDGQYVKLFF.

The V gene is TRBV7-2, the J gene TRBJ2-3; TRBD1 agrees at 8 bases. The length of the CDR3 is 12 residues. The V segment lost 4 bases and the J segment 10 bases; nucleotides outside the gene matches: 4. CDR1 is SGHTA, CDR2 FQGNSA, per germline. The DNA for the CDR3 is TGTGCCAGCAGCTCCCGACAGGGGTCGCAGTATTTT. It translates to CASSSRQGSQYF.

DNA for the CDR3: TGTGCCAGCAGCTTGTGGGGCCGATTAGTCTACGAGCAGTACTTC. It translates to CASSLWGRLVYEQYF. The rearrangement joins TRBV5-6 to TRBJ2-7, with D possibly TRBD1 on 5 matching bases. This CDR3 is 15 amino acids long. With 1 base removed from V and 3 bases from J, the gap between germline ends came to 14 bases. CDR1 is SGHDT and CDR2 is YYEEEE in the germline V gene.

The chain has TRBV6-6 and TRBJ2-7; possibly TRBD2 for D (6 bases). With 9 bases removed from V and 0 bases from J, the gap between germline ends came to 18 bases. The CDR3 length is 15 residues. Germline V gene data show CDR1 as MNHNY and CDR2 as SVGAGI (reference sequence). The CDR3 region has the DNA TGTGCCAGTCTGTACCCGGCGGGGAGCTCCTACGAGCAGTACTTC. It specifies CASLYPAGSSYEQYF.

The rearrangement uses TRBV27 and TRBJ2-3; unclear D gene. Germline lookup yields CDR1 MNHEY and CDR2 SMNVEV (reference sequence). The CDR3 loop spans 14 amino acids. V gave up 2 bases and J gave up 6 bases, with 12 bases separating them. CDR3 nucleotide sequence: TGTGCCAGCAGTTTAGGGCGATGGTGGGATACGCAGTATTTT. Translated, it gives CASSLGRWWDTQYF.

This clone was picked up one time. The V gene is TRBV2, the J gene TRBJ2-7, with 13 bases fitting TRBD2. The germline V gene encodes CDR1 SNHLY and CDR2 FYNNEI. The CDR3 runs to 13 residues. V was pared by 6 bases and J by 7 bases, with 3 bases of the junction left unmatched. The CDR3 DNA reads TGTGCCAGCAGAGGGACTAGCGGGACTGAGCAGTACTTC. Its translation: CASRGTSGTEQYF.

V and J are TRBV7-2 and TRBJ2-7; D not certain. Germline V gene sequence: CDR1 SGHTA, CDR2 FQGNSA. The CDR3 loop spans 14 amino acids. The V end was cut by 5 bases, the J end by 2 bases, with 13 bases between. The CDR3 sequence: CASSPGPLTYEQYF. In nucleotides, the CDR3 is TGTGCCAGCAGCCCCGGTCCGCTCACCTACGAGCAGTACTTC.

This clone was seen a few times. This chain joins TRBV27 and TRBJ2-2, with TRBD1 matching 8 bases. The CDR3 sequence is 15 residues long. V lost 6 bases and J lost 1; bases outside the gene matches: 4. CDR1 and CDR2 (germline): MNHEY, SMNVEV (reference sequence). CDR3 bases: TGTGCCAGCAGGCGGGGACAGGAGAACACCGGGGAGCTGTTTTTT. Its translation is CASRRGQENTGELFF.

The rearrangement joins TRBV7-2 to TRBJ2-7; D is possibly TRBD2 (5 bases). The germline CDR1 and CDR2 sequences are SGHTA and FQGNSA. The ends were cut back, 0 bases at V and 2 bases at J, with 8 bases in the middle. The CDR3 sequence is 14 residues long. The CDR3 reads CASSLADSTYEQYF. CDR3 coding DNA: TGTGCCAGCAGCTTAGCGGACTCCACCTACGAGCAGTACTTC.

The chain has TRBV5-4 and TRBJ2-2; 10 bases are shared with TRBD2. With V trimmed by 4 bases and J by 5 bases, 5 bases remained unmatched. Germline lookup yields CDR1 SGHNT and CDR2 YYREEE (reference sequence). This CDR3 region has 15 residues. CDR3 sequence: CASSGGTSATGELFF. The CDR3 nucleotides read TGTGCCAGCAGCGGCGGGACTAGCGCTACCGGGGAGCTGTTTTTT. Combining the CDR3 with reference TRBV5-4 and TRBJ2-2 gives the whole variable domain ETGVTQSPTHLIKTRGQQVTLRCSSQSGHNTVSWYQQALGQGPQFIFQYYREEENGRGNFPPRFSGLQFPNYSSELNVNALELDDSALYLCASSGGTSATGELFFGEGSRLTVL.

This chain uses TRBV29-1 with TRBJ2-7; D is possibly TRBD2 (5 bases). The CDR3 length is 15 residues. V shed 0 bases and J shed 4 bases, with 16 bases lying between them. Germline CDR1 and CDR2: SQVTM and ANQGSEA. The CDR3, as DNA: TGCAGCGTTGAAGAACGCACTCCGGGATTTTACGAGCAGTACTTC. It specifies CSVEERTPGFYEQYF.

This clone was seen a few times. This rearrangement joins TRBV28 to TRBJ2-1, with a tentative D call TRBD1 (5 bases). The CDR3 runs to 13 residues. Trimming left V 3 bases short and J 7 bases short, with 10 bases between. The germline gives CDR1 MDHEN, CDR2 SYDVKM. CDR3 region: CASSLTRVNEQFF. In DNA form, the CDR3 reads TGTGCCAGCAGTTTGACCAGGGTGAATGAGCAGTTCTTC.

This clone was counted once. This chain uses TRBV7-2 with TRBJ2-5; TRBD2 agrees at 11 bases. Germline-derived CDR1 and CDR2 are SGHTA and FQGNSA. The CDR3 is 16 residues long. Trimming took 5 bases from V and 4 from J; bases not matched to a gene: 9. CDR3 coding DNA: TGTGCCAGCAGCATCCTAGCGGGAGGAGGCGGAGAGACCCAGTACTTC. This gives the protein CASSILAGGGGETQYF.